These 5 T cell receptor beta chains were sequenced from one sample in a study of T cell repertoires in cytomegalovirus infection. Their antigens are not known. TCRdb passed the reads through MiXCR, listing each CDR3 protein once. The sample lists over 100,000 distinct CDR3 sequences, about 9.5% seen once, with over 25% in the top ten. The specimen was PBMCs, sequenced either directly or after in vitro stimulation (not recorded which). Receptor source: a human donor in good health (CMV status not recorded). Some clones in this sample may be carry-over from other donors' samples.

There are a few counts of this clonotype. V and J are TRBV6-2 or TRBV6-3 and TRBJ2-1; D uncertain. V was pared by 8 bases and J by 7 bases, with 12 bases between. The CDR3 totals 12 residues. Germline V gene data show CDR1 as MNHEY and CDR2 as SVGEGT. The CDR3 DNA is TGTGCCAGCCTAGGAGAAAGAAATGAGCAGTTCTTC. This codes for CASLGERNEQFF.

The table lists this clonotype with many counts. This rearrangement joins TRBV20-1 to TRBJ1-2, with D possibly being TRBD1 (5 bases). The ends were cut back, 3 bases at V and 0 bases at J, with 14 bases in the middle. Germline-derived CDR1 and CDR2 are DFQATT and SNEGSKA (reference sequence). The CDR3 consists of 15 residues. The CDR3 DNA is TGCAGTGCTAGGGGAGTGGGGCTTTCTAACTATGGCTACACCTTC. It codes for CSARGVGLSNYGYTF.

The V and J genes are TRBV28 and TRBJ1-2; TRBD1 is a possible D gene (5 bases). V was trimmed by 6 bases and J by 1 base, leaving 15 bases between them. CDR3 length equals 15 residues. Germline assignment: CDR1 MDHEN and CDR2 SYDVKM. CDR3 nucleotides: TGTGCCAGCAGCGAATTGAGGGGATTTAACTATGGCTACACCTTC. Its translation is CASSELRGFNYGYTF.

This clonotype was counted between two and nine times. The rearrangement links TRBV5-1 to TRBJ2-1; 9 nucleotides agree with TRBD2. J was trimmed by 3 bases and V by 6 bases; bases with no gene match: 7. The CDR3 sequence is 15 residues long. Germline V CDR1 and CDR2: SGHRS, YFSETQ. CDR3 protein: CASTLGTSSYNEQFF. The CDR3 nucleotides are TGCGCCAGCACCCTAGGGACTAGCAGCTACAATGAGCAGTTCTTC.

This clonotype has ten or more counts. The chain has TRBV7-2 and TRBJ2-5; tentative D call: TRBD2 (6 bases). From germline, CDR1 is SGHTA and CDR2 FQGNSA. The CDR3 contains 15 residues. V was cut by 7 bases and J by 1 base, with 16 bases left in between. The CDR3 loop reads CASTRRRGPQETQYF. CDR3 DNA: TGTGCCAGCACCCGAAGGAGGGGCCCCCAAGAGACCCAGTACTTC.